Listed below are T cell receptor beta chains from one sample, sequenced in a study of response to subunit inactivated influenza vaccine. A single record per CDR3 protein comes from TCRdb applying MiXCR to the RT-PCR reads. The sample has approximately 170,000 distinct CDR3 sequences; more than 10% are singletons. This same sample was also part of a study on T cells expressing NK-cell markers.

Sequenced here: CD8+ T cells sorted from PBMCs, sampled 11 to 12 days after vaccination. The receptors shown here come from a man aged 50-60 years who received an inactivated influenza vaccine. Each CDR3 is given with its conserved first and last residue. The D gene is left open where the match is weak. Clone size, where shown, is once, few, many, or a class for clones that have expanded.

size: -
D: TRBD2
J: TRBJ2-5
V: TRBV7-2
DNA: TGTGCCAGCAGCGACGGAAGACTAGCGGGAGGGAGAGAGACCCAGTACTTC
CDR3: CASSDGRLAGGRETQYF

size: -
D: -
J: TRBJ2-5
V: TRBV29-1
DNA: TGCAGCGTTGATGACAGAAACTTCCAAGAGACCCAGTACTTC
CDR3: CSVDDRNFQETQYF

size: -
D: -
J: TRBJ2-5
V: TRBV28
DNA: TGTGCCAGCAGTTTAATGCTATTGGGGCCGAACCAAGAGACCCAGTACTTC
CDR3: CASSLMLLGPNQETQYF

size: few
D: -
J: TRBJ1-2
V: TRBV7-2
DNA: TGTGCCAGCAGCACCGCGACAGCGTATTATGGCTACACCTTC
CDR3: CASSTATAYYGYTF

size: -
D: -
J: TRBJ2-7
V: TRBV2
DNA: TGTGCCAGCAGTGAAGAGGGAGTTAGCTACGAGCAGTACTTC
CDR3: CASSEEGVSYEQYF

size: few
D: TRBD2
J: TRBJ2-7
V: TRBV20-1
DNA: TGCAGTGCGGGGTCTAGCGGGAGCCTCTACGAGCAGTACTTC
CDR3: CSAGSSGSLYEQYF

size: many
D: -
J: TRBJ2-1
V: TRBV13
DNA: TGTGCCAGCAGCATTAGACAGGTATACAATGAGCAGTTCTTC
CDR3: CASSIRQVYNEQFF

size: many
D: -
J: TRBJ1-2
V: TRBV10-3
DNA: TGTGCCATCAGGACTTTGACAGCCGTCACTGGCTATGGCTACACCTTC
CDR3: CAIRTLTAVTGYGYTF

size: -
D: -
J: TRBJ2-3
V: TRBV28
DNA: TGTGCCAGCAGTTTATTTGGCGGTGATACGCAGTATTTT
CDR3: CASSLFGGDTQYF

size: -
D: -
J: TRBJ2-7
V: TRBV5-1
DNA: TGCGCCAGCAGCCATGGGTCGGGCTACGAGCAGTACTTC
CDR3: CASSHGSGYEQYF

size: -
D: -
J: TRBJ2-5
V: TRBV7-9
DNA: TGTGCCAGCAGCCCGCCCTGGAGGAAAGAGACCCAGTACTTC
CDR3: CASSPPWRKETQYF

size: -
D: -
J: TRBJ2-7
V: TRBV7-8
DNA: TGTGCCAGCACCACGGGCGGTACGTCCTACGAGCAGTACTTC
CDR3: CASTTGGTSYEQYF

size: many
D: TRBD1
J: TRBJ2-7
V: TRBV6-1
DNA: TGTGCCAGCAGTAAGGGGACAGCCTACGAGCAGTACTTC
CDR3: CASSKGTAYEQYF

size: many
D: -
J: TRBJ2-7
V: TRBV29-1
DNA: TGCAGCGTTGAGTTGGTACAGGACCCCCCCTACGAGCAGTACTTC
CDR3: CSVELVQDPPYEQYF

size: few
D: -
J: TRBJ2-1
V: TRBV25-1
DNA: TGTGCCAGCACAGGCTACAATGAGCAGTTCTTC
CDR3: CASTGYNEQFF

size: -
D: TRBD2
J: TRBJ2-7
V: TRBV7-2
DNA: TGTGCCAGCAGCTTAGTAGCGGGGGGCGCCTACGAGCAGTACTTC
CDR3: CASSLVAGGAYEQYF

size: -
D: -
J: TRBJ1-2
V: TRBV29-1
DNA: TGCAGCGTTAATTGGGGGGCTGGCGGCTACACCTTC
CDR3: CSVNWGAGGYTF

size: few
D: -
J: TRBJ2-1
V: TRBV6-1
DNA: TGTGCCAGCGCGGAGAGCTCCTACAATGAGCAGTTCTTC
CDR3: CASAESSYNEQFF

size: many
D: -
J: TRBJ2-2
V: TRBV19
DNA: TGTGCCAGTAGTATCCAGGGCGCCACCGGGGAGCTGTTTTTT
CDR3: CASSIQGATGELFF

size: few
D: -
J: TRBJ2-7
V: TRBV7-9
DNA: TGTGCCAGCAGCTCGGGACACGAGCGCCCCGCGTGGTACTTC
CDR3: CASSSGHERPAWYF

size: few
D: TRBD1
J: TRBJ2-7
V: TRBV7-9
DNA: TGTGCCAGCAGCTTAGCGCTAGGGGGCCAATGGGACGAGCAGTACTTC
CDR3: CASSLALGGQWDEQYF

size: -
D: -
J: TRBJ2-1
V: TRBV7-2
DNA: TGTGCCAGCAGCTCAATAGTCCTGTACAATGAGCAGTTCTTC
CDR3: CASSSIVLYNEQFF

size: few
D: -
J: TRBJ2-6
V: TRBV11-2
DNA: TGTGCCAGCAGCTCCTATCACAGCTCTGGGGCCAACGTCCTGACTTTC
CDR3: CASSSYHSSGANVLTF

size: -
D: TRBD2
J: TRBJ2-1
V: TRBV19
DNA: TGTGCCAGTAACCCGGGACTAGCGGGAGTGAATTATAATGAGCAGTTCTTC
CDR3: CASNPGLAGVNYNEQFF

size: few
D: TRBD2
J: TRBJ2-3
V: TRBV5-1
DNA: TGCGCCAGCAGCCCGATTCTAGCGGAAGCTATAGATACGCAGTATTTT
CDR3: CASSPILAEAIDTQYF

size: -
D: -
J: TRBJ2-1
V: TRBV4-1
DNA: TGCGCCAGCAGCCCGCCGGCGGGCAGTTTGTGGGGTGAGCAGTTCTTC
CDR3: CASSPPAGSLWGEQFF

size: few
D: -
J: TRBJ2-7
V: TRBV28
DNA: TGTGCCATCGGGACGTCTTTCTACGAGCAGTACTTC
CDR3: CAIGTSFYEQYF

size: many
D: -
J: TRBJ2-2
V: TRBV12-3/TRBV12-4
DNA: TGTGCCAGCAGTCCGGTAAACACCGGGGAGCTGTTTTTT
CDR3: CASSPVNTGELFF

size: few
D: TRBD1
J: TRBJ2-1
V: TRBV30
DNA: TGTGCCTGGGACCCGGGACAGGGTTTTAAGAAGTTCTTC
CDR3: CAWDPGQGFKKFF

size: -
D: -
J: TRBJ1-1
V: TRBV10-3
DNA: TGTGCCATCTCTTCGGGCAGGGGTATAGATGAAGCTTTCTTT
CDR3: CAISSGRGIDEAFF

size: few
D: -
J: TRBJ2-1
V: TRBV7-3
DNA: TGTGCCAGCAGCTTAAACGGGGCCGGGTTTAATGAGCAGTTCTTC
CDR3: CASSLNGAGFNEQFF

size: -
D: TRBD2
J: TRBJ2-1
V: TRBV9
DNA: TGTGCCAGCAGCGTAGAAGGATTAGCGGGAGATGAGCAGTTCTTC
CDR3: CASSVEGLAGDEQFF

size: once
D: TRBD1
J: TRBJ2-7
V: TRBV5-6
DNA: TGTGCCAGCAGCTTCGGGACAGGGGTATACGAGCAGTACTTC
CDR3: CASSFGTGVYEQYF

size: -
D: -
J: TRBJ2-5
V: TRBV6-1
DNA: TGTGCCAGCAGGTCGGCAGGGAATCAAGAGACCCAGTACTTC
CDR3: CASRSAGNQETQYF

size: -
D: TRBD2
J: TRBJ2-1
V: TRBV6-2/TRBV6-3
DNA: TGTGCCAGATCGACTAGCGGGGGTTTAGTGAACAATGAGCAGTTCTTC
CDR3: CARSTSGGLVNNEQFF

size: -
D: -
J: TRBJ2-2
V: TRBV6-1
DNA: TGTGCCACCCGGGGAACGTTGGGGTTGAACACCGGGGAGCTGTTTTTT
CDR3: CATRGTLGLNTGELFF

size: many
D: TRBD1
J: TRBJ2-5
V: TRBV7-9
DNA: TGTGCCAGCAGCTTAGGGCGTGTGACAGGGGGCGAAGAGACCCAGTACTTC
CDR3: CASSLGRVTGGEETQYF

size: -
D: -
J: TRBJ1-6
V: TRBV15
DNA: TGTGCCACCAGCAGAGATTTTGCAGGGGACTCCTATAATTCACCCCTCCACTTT
CDR3: CATSRDFAGDSYNSPLHF

size: few
D: TRBD1
J: TRBJ2-1
V: TRBV12-3/TRBV12-4
DNA: TGTGCCAGCAGCTTGGGACAGTCCCTGAGCTCCTACAATGAGCAGTTCTTC
CDR3: CASSLGQSLSSYNEQFF